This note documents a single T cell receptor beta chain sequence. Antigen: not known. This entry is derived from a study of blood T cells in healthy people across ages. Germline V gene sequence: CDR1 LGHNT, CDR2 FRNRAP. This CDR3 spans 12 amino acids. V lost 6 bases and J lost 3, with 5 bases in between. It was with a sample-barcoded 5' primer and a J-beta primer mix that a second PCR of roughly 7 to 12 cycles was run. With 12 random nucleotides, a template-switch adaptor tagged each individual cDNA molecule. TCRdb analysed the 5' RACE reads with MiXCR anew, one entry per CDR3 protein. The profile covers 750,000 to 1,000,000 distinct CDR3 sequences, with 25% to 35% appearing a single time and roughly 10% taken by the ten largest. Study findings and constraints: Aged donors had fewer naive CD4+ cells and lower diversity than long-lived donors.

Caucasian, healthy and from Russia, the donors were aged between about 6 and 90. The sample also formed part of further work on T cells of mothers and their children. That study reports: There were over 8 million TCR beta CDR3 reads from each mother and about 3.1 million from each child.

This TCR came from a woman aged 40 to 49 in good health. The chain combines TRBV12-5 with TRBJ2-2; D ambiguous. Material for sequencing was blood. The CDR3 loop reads CASGRDTGELFF. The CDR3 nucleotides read TGTGCTAGTGGACGGGACACCGGGGAGCTGTTTTTT.